This T cell receptor beta chain was observed in a study of cytomegalovirus exposure and HLA in healthy donors. Looking at the study overall: There were fewer than 130 million unique TCR beta sequences, drawn from roughly 200 million T cells, in an earlier analysis.

Overall study findings and caveats: The Asian-associated ancestry cluster reportedly had fewer N-insertions than the roughly 670-donor mean in a later analysis. TCR beta V- and J-gene trimming was later associated with a missense DCLRE1C variant. The sole available immune exposure information was CMV serostatus.

The CDR3 consists of 15 residues. J lost 8 bases, V lost 0 bases, and 6 bases had no gene match. Germline CDR1 and CDR2: SGHKS and YYEKEE (reference sequence). The PCR made use of 60 Vbeta and 13 Jbeta primers. The method was immunoSEQ multiplex PCR; TCRdb's version includes in-frame clones alone and lacks a portion of them. This table has roughly 130,000 clones, roughly 76% appearing once. Remarks on this clone: No antigen is known for it.

The chain links TRBV5-5 to TRBJ1-4; 8 positions agree with TRBD1. The clonotype comes from a man between 25 and 39 years old in good health and CMV-seronegative. The sample was PBMCs. CDR3 amino acids: CASSLAPRQGEKLFF. The CDR3 bases are TGTGCCAGCAGCTTGGCCCCCCGACAGGGGGAAAAACTGTTTTTT.